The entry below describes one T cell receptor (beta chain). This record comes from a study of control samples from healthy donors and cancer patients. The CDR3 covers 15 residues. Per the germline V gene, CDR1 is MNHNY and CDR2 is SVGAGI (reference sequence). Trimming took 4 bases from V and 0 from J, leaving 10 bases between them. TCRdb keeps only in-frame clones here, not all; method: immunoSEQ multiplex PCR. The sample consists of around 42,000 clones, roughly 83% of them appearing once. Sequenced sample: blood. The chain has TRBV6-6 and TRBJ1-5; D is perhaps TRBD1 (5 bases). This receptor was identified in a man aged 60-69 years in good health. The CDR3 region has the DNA TGTGCCAGCAGTTCACAGGAATCTAGCAATCAGCCCCAGCATTTT. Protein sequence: CASSSQESSNQPQHF.